Below, one T cell receptor (beta chain) is given with its context. Donors in Cohort 3 who had recovered were those with two negative PCRs, healthcare professional clearance, or resolution of their symptoms. The data derive from a study of blood T cell repertoires in COVID-19. Whole-study context: Samples taken during acute and convalescent COVID-19 were collected in the United States, Italy and Spain.

This CDR3 contains 14 residues. Germline V gene data show CDR1 as SEHNR and CDR2 as FQNEAQ (reference sequence). V shed 5 bases and J shed 4 bases, with 13 bases lying between them. Clones were sequenced by immunoSEQ multiplex PCR, and TCRdb holds only the in-frame ones, with some missing. The repertoire holds about 250,000 clones, with approximately 84% as singletons. Sequenced input: PBMCs or T cells enriched from blood (not recorded which). The chain is built from TRBV7-9 and TRBJ2-3; D call uncertain. The sequence was obtained from a middle-aged man who had recovered from COVID-19. The CDR3: CASSISSVPDTQYF. The CDR3 bases are TGTGCCAGCAGCATTAGCAGCGTTCCAGATACGCAGTATTTT.